The rows below give T cell receptor beta chains drawn from one sample of a study of cytomegalovirus exposure and HLA in healthy donors. The assay was immunoSEQ multiplex PCR, and TCRdb's table has in-frame clones only and misses some. This table has more than 130,000 clones, roughly 75% appearing once. The specimen was PBMCs. Source of these receptors: a man aged 35-49 years in good health and CMV-seropositive. Each CDR3 is given with its conserved first and last residue. A D gene is named only where the DNA matches it firmly. Some rows have no size entry. The others give once, few or many, or a class for an expanded clone.

TRBV7-2	TRBJ2-5	TRBD1	-	14	TGTGCCAGCAGCCCAGGGGGCGGGGAAGAGACCCAGTACTTC	CASSPGGGEETQYF
TRBV2	TRBJ1-2	-	-	11	TGTGCCAGCAGTGGGAGCTATGGCTACACCTTC	CASSGSYGYTF
TRBV7-8	TRBJ2-7	-	few	14	TGTGCCAGCAGCCCCACAGGGGCGGGATACGAGCAGTACTTC	CASSPTGAGYEQYF
TRBV2	TRBJ1-3	-	-	18	TGTGCCAGCTTGAATACGAAACAGGGCCTTCTCTCTGGAAACACCATATATTTT	CASLNTKQGLLSGNTIYF
TRBV9	TRBJ1-2	-	-	14	TGTGCCAGCAGCCACCCGGGACTTCCGTATGGCTACACCTTC	CASSHPGLPYGYTF
TRBV5-1	TRBJ2-5	TRBD2	-	17	TGCGCCAGCAGCCTAGGGACTAGCGGGGGGGCCGGGGAGACCCAGTACTTC	CASSLGTSGGAGETQYF
TRBV5-1	TRBJ1-5	TRBD1	-	15	TGCGCCAGCAGCTCAACAGGGGGCGCGGATCAGCCCCAGCATTTT	CASSSTGGADQPQHF
TRBV7-6	TRBJ1-1	-	-	13	TGTGCCAGCAGCCCGGGGGGTTGGACTGAAGCTTTCTTT	CASSPGGWTEAFF
TRBV27	TRBJ2-3	-	few	14	TGTGCCACCGGTCGCGGGCCCTCTACAGATACGCAGTATTTT	CATGRGPSTDTQYF
TRBV7-2	TRBJ1-5	-	-	13	TGTGCCAGCAGCTTAGCGAGGGATCAGCCCCAGCATTTT	CASSLARDQPQHF
TRBV19	TRBJ1-1	-	-	12	TGTGCCAGTACGCGGGGAGGCACTGAAGCTTTCTTT	CASTRGGTEAFF
TRBV11-2	TRBJ1-2	-	-	14	TGTGCCAGCAGCTCGCTTGGGAGGAACTATGGCTACACCTTC	CASSSLGRNYGYTF
TRBV5-1	TRBJ1-3	-	-	15	TGCGCCAGCAGCTTGATTGGAGGCTCTGGAAACACCATATATTTT	CASSLIGGSGNTIYF
TRBV27	TRBJ2-7	-	-	14	TGTGCCAGCAGTCCCCTTCAAGCCCGGGACGAGCAGTACTTC	CASSPLQARDEQYF
TRBV15	TRBJ1-2	TRBD1	-	13	TGTGCCACCAGCGGGGGACAGGGATATGGCTACACCTTC	CATSGGQGYGYTF
TRBV7-2	TRBJ1-2	TRBD1	-	13	TGTGCCAGCAGCTTCGGGACAGGGATAGGCTACACCTTC	CASSFGTGIGYTF
TRBV4-3	TRBJ2-7	-	-	14	TGCGCCAGCAGCCAAGTAGTGAACTCCTACGAGCAGTACTTC	CASSQVVNSYEQYF
TRBV5-1	TRBJ1-4	TRBD1	-	14	TGCGCCAGCAGCACGGGGACAGGGGATGAAAAACTGTTTTTT	CASSTGTGDEKLFF
TRBV7-9	TRBJ1-4	-	once	14	TGTGCCAGCAGCCCACGGGCGGGTTGGGAAAAACTGTTTTTT	CASSPRAGWEKLFF
TRBV19	TRBJ2-1	-	-	13	TGTGCGAGTAAGGGAGATTTCCACAATGAGCAGTTCTTC	CASKGDFHNEQFF
TRBV19	TRBJ1-1	TRBD1	-	13	TGTGCCACCAGGGGGGATTTGGACACTGAAGCTTTCTTT	CATRGDLDTEAFF
TRBV5-1	TRBJ2-7	-	once	9	TGCGCCACCTTATACGAGCAGTACTTC	CATLYEQYF
TRBV5-1	TRBJ2-7	-	-	17	TGCGCCAGCAGCCCGGCCCCAGGGGACTATCGCTCCTACGAGCAGTACTTC	CASSPAPGDYRSYEQYF
TRBV5-1	TRBJ2-1	TRBD2	-	15	TGCGCCAGCAGCTGGGGGACTAGCGGGAGGGTAAGGCAGTTCTTC	CASSWGTSGRVRQFF
TRBV10-3	TRBJ2-2	-	-	15	TGTGCCATCAGTGGCGGGGACAGCTTAACCGGGGAGCTGTTTTTT	CAISGGDSLTGELFF
TRBV28	TRBJ2-6	-	-	17	TGTGCCAGCAGTTTAGCACAGGGAGTAGGTGGGGCCAACGTCCTGACTTTC	CASSLAQGVGGANVLTF
TRBV6-6	TRBJ2-3	-	-	15	TGTGCCAGCACTTCCCTATCCGACGGGTCGGATACGCAGTATTTT	CASTSLSDGSDTQYF